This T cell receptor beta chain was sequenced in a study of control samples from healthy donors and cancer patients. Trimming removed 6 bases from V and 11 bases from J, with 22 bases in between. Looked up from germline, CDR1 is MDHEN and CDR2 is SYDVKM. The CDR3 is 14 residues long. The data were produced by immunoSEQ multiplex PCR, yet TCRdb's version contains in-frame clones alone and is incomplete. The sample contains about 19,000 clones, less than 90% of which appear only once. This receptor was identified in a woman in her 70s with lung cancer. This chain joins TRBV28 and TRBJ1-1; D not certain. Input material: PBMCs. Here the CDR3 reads CASSLAAVISAAFF. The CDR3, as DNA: TGTGCCAGCAGCCTTGCGGCAGTCATCTCGGCGGCTTTCTTT.